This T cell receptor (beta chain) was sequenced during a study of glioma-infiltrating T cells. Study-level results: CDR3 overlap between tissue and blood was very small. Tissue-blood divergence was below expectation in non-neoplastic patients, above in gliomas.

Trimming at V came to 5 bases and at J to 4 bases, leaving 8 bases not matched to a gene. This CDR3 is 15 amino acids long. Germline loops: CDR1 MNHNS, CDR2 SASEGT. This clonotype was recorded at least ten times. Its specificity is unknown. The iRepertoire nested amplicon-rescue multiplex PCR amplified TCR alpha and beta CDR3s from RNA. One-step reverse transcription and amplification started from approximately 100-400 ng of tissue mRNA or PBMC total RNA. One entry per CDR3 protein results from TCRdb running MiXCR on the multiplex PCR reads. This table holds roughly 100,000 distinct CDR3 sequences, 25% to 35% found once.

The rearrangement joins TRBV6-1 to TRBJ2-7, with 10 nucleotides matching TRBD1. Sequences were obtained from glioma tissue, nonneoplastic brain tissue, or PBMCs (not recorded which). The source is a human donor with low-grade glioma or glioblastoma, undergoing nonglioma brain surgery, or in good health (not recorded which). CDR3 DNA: TGTGCCAGCAGTAACGGAGGACAGGGGGTGTACGAGCAGTACTTC. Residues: CASSNGGQGVYEQYF.